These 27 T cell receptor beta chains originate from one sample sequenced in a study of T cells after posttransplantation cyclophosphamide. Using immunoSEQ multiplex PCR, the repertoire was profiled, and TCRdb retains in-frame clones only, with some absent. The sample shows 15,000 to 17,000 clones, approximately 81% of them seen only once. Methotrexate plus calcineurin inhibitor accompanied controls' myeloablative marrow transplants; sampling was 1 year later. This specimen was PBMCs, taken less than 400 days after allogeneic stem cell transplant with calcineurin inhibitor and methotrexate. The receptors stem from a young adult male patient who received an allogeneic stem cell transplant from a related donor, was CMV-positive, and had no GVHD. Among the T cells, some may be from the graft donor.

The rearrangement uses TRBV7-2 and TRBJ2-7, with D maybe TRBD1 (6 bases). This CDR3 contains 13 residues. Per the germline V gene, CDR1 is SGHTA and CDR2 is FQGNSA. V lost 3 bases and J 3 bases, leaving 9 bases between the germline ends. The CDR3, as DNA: TGTGCCAGCAGCTTGGGCAGGGGCTACGAGCAGTACTTC. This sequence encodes CASSLGRGYEQYF.

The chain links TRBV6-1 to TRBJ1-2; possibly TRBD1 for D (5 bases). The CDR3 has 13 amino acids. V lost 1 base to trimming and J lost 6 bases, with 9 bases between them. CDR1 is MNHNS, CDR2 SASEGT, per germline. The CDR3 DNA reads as TGTGCCAGCAGTGAAGGGGGCCTCGATGGCTACACCTTC. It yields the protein CASSEGGLDGYTF.

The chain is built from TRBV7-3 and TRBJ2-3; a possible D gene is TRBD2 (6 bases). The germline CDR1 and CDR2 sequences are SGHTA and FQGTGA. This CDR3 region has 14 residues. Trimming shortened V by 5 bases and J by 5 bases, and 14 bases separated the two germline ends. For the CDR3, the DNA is TGTGCCAGCAGCCAGGGCGGGGCGGGAGATACGCAGTATTTT. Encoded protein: CASSQGGAGDTQYF.

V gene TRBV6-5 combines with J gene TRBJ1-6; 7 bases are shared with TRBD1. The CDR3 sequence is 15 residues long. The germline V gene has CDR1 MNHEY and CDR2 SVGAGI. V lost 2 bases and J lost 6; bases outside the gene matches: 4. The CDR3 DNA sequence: TGTGCCAGCAGTTACAACAGGGGTGGTAATTCACCCCTCCACTTT. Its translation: CASSYNRGGNSPLHF.

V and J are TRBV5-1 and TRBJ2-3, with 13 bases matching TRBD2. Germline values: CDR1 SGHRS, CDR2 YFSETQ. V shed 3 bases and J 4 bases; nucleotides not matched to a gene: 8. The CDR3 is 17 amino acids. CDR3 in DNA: TGCGCCAGCAGCTCGTACCGGACTAGCGGGAGTGCAGATACGCAGTATTTT. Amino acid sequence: CASSSYRTSGSADTQYF. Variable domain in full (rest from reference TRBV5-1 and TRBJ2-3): KAGVTQTPRYLIKTRGQQVTLSCSPISGHRSVSWYQQTPGQGLQFLFEYFSETQRNKGNFPGRFSGRQFSNSRSEMNVSTLELGDSALYLCASSSYRTSGSADTQYFGPGTRLTVL.

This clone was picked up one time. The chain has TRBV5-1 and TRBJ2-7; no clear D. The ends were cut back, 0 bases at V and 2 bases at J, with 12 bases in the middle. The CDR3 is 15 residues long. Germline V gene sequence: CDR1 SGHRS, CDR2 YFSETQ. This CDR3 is CASSLVPDPTYEQYF. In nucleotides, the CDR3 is TGCGCCAGCAGCTTGGTCCCCGATCCTACCTACGAGCAGTACTTC.

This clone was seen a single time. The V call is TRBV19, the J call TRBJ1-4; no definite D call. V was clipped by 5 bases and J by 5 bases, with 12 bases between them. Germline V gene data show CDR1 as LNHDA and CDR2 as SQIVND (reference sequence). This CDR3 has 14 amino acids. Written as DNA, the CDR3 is TGTGCCAGTAGTCTCCTGACGGGAAATGAAAAACTGTTTTTT. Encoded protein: CASSLLTGNEKLFF. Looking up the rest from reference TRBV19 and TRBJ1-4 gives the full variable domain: DGGITQSPKYLFRKEGQNVTLSCEQNLNHDAMYWYRQDPGQGLRLIYYSQIVNDFQKGDIAEGYSVSREKKESFPLTVTSAQKNPTAFYLCASSLLTGNEKLFFGSGTQLSVL.

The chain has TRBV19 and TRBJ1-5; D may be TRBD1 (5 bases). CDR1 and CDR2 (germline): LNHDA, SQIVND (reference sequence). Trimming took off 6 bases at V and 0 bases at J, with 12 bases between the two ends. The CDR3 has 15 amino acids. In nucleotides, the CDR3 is TGTGCCAGTAGCCTGGGACTCCTTAGCAATCAGCCCCAGCATTTT. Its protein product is CASSLGLLSNQPQHF.

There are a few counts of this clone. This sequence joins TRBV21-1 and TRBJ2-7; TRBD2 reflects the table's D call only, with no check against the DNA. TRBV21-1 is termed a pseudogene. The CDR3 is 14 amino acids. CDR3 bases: TGTGCCAGCAGCGGGACTAGCGGAAACCAGGAGCAGTACTTC. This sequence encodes CASSGTSGNQEQYF.

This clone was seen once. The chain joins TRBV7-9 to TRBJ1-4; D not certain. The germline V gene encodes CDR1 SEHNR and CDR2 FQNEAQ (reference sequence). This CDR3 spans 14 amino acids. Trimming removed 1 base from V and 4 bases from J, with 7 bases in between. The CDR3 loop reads CASSLVNSNEKLFF. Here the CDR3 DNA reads TGTGCCAGCAGCTTAGTGAACAGTAATGAAAAACTGTTTTTT. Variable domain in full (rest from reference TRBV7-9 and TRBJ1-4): DTGVSQNPRHKITKRGQNVTFRCDPISEHNRLYWYRQTLGQGPEFLTYFQNEAQLEKSRLLSDRFSAERPKGSFSTLEIQRTEQGDSAMYLCASSLVNSNEKLFFGSGTQLSVL.

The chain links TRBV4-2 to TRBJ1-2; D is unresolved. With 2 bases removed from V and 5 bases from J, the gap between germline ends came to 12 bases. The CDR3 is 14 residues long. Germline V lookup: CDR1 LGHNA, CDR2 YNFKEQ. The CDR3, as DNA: TGTGCCAGCAGCCAAACCGGAGAGCTATATGGCTACACCTTC. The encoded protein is CASSQTGELYGYTF.

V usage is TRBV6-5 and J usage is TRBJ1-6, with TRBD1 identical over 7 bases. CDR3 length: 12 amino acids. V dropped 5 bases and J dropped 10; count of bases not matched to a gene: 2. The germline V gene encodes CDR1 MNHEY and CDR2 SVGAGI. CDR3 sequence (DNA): TGTGCCAGCAGTAGACAGGGATCACCCCTCCACTTT. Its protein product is CASSRQGSPLHF.

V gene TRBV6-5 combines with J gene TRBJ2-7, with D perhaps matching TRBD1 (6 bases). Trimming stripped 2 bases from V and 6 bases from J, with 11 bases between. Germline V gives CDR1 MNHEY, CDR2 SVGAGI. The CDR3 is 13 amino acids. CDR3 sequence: CASSYRNRVEQYF. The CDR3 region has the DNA TGTGCCAGCAGTTACAGGAACAGGGTCGAGCAGTACTTC.

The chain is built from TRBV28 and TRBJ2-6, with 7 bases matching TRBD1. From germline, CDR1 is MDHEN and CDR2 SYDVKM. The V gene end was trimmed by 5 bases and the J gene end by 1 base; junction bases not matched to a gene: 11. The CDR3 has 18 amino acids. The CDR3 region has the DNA TGTGCCAGCAGTGATTGGGACAGTGTCCTTTCTGGGGCCAACGTCCTGACTTTC. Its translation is CASSDWDSVLSGANVLTF.

CDR3: CASQPNRGRTEAFF. Written as DNA, the CDR3 is TGTGCCAGCCAGCCGAACAGGGGGAGGACTGAAGCTTTCTTT. V is TRBV6-5 and J is TRBJ1-1; 8 positions match TRBD1. V lost 8 bases and J lost 5; bases outside the gene matches: 10. The CDR3 has 14 amino acids. The germline V gene encodes CDR1 MNHEY and CDR2 SVGAGI.

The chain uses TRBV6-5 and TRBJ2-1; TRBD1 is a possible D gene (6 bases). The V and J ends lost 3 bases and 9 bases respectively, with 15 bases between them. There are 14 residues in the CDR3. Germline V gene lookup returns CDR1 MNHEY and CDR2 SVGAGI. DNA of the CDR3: TGTGCCAGCAGTTATCCACAGGGTGGGGGTGAGCAGTTCTTC. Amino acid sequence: CASSYPQGGGEQFF.

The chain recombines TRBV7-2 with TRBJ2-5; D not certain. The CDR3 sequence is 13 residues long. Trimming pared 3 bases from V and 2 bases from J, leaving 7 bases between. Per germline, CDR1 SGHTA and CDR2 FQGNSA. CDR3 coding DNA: TGTGCCAGCAGCTTCTCCAGACAAGAGACCCAGTACTTC. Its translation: CASSFSRQETQYF. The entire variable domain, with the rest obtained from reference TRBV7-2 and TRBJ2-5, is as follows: GAGVSQSPSNKVTEKGKDVELRCDPISGHTALYWYRQSLGQGLEFLIYFQGNSAPDKSGLPSDRFSAERTGGSVSTLTIQRTQQEDSAVYLCASSFSRQETQYFGPGTRLLVL.

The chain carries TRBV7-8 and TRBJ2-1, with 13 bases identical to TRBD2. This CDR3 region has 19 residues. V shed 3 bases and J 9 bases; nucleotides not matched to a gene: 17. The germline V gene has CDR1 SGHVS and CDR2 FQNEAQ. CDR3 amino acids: CASSFQWGTSGKGLGEQFF. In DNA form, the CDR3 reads TGTGCCAGCAGCTTTCAGTGGGGGACTAGCGGGAAGGGTTTGGGTGAGCAGTTCTTC.

This CDR3 reads CASSLGTGDSPLHF. CDR3 coding DNA: TGTGCCAGCAGTTTAGGGACAGGGGATTCACCCCTCCACTTT. The rearrangement uses TRBV28 and TRBJ1-6, with 10 nucleotides matching TRBD1. This CDR3 contains 14 residues. Trimming cost V 2 bases and J 8 bases; bases outside gene matches: 0. Germline CDR1 and CDR2: MDHEN and SYDVKM.

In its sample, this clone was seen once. The CDR3 coding sequence is TGTGCCAGCAAAAGAGGGGACAGGGAGAATCAGCCCCAGCATTTT. It encodes CASKRGDRENQPQHF. The chain is built from TRBV2 and TRBJ1-5; TRBD1 agrees at 9 bases. The CDR3 length is 15 residues. CDR1 is SNHLY and CDR2 is FYNNEI in the germline V gene. J was trimmed by 4 bases and V by 7 bases; bases with no gene match: 8.

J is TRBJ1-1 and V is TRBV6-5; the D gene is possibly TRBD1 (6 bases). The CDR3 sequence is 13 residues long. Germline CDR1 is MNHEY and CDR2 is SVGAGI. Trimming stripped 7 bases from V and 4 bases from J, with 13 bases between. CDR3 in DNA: TGTGCCAGCATCCAACGGACAGCCACTGAAGCTTTCTTT. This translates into CASIQRTATEAFF.

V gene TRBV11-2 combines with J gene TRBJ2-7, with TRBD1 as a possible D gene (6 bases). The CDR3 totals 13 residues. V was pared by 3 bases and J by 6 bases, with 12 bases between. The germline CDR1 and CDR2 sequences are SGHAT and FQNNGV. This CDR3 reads CASSFTRGGEQYF. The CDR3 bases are TGTGCCAGCAGCTTCACCAGGGGCGGCGAGCAGTACTTC.

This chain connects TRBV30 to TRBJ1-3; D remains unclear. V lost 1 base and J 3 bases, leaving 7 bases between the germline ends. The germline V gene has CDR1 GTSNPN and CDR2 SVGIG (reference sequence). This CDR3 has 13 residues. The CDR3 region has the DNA TGTGCCTGGAGTGACCCGGTTGGAAACACCATATATTTT. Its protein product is CAWSDPVGNTIYF.

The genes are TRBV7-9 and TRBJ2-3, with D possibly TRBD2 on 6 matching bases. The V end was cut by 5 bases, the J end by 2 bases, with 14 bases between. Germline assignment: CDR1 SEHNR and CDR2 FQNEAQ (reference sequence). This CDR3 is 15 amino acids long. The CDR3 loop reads CASSLGLDFTDTQYF. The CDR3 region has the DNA TGTGCCAGCAGCCTGGGACTCGATTTCACAGATACGCAGTATTTT.

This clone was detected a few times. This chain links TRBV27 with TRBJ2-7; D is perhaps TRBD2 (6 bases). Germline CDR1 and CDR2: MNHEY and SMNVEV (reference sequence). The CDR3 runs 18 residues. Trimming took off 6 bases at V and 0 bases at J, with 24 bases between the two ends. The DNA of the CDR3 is TGTGCCAGCAGGCCACCCTCTTTCCGGGACTCAAGCTCCTACGAGCAGTACTTC. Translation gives CASRPPSFRDSSSYEQYF.

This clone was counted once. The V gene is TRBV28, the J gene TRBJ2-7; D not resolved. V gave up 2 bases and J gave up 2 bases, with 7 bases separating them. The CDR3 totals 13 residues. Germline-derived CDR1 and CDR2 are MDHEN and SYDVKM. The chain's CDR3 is CASSLVIPYEQYF. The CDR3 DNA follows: TGTGCCAGCAGTTTAGTCATCCCCTACGAGCAGTACTTC.

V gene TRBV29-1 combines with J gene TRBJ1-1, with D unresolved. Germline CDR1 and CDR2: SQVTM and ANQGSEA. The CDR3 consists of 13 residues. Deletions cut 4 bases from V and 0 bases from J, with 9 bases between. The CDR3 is CSVGQNLNTEAFF. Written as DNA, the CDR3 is TGCAGCGTTGGGCAGAACCTGAACACTGAAGCTTTCTTT. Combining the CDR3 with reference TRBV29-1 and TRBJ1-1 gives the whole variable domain SAVISQKPSRDICQRGTSLTIQCQVDSQVTMMFWYRQQPGQSLTLIATANQGSEATYESGFVIDKFPISRPNLTFSTLTVSNMSPEDSSIYLCSVGQNLNTEAFFGQGTRLTVV.